The rows below give T cell receptor beta chains drawn from one sample of a study of blood T cell repertoires in COVID-19. The repertoire was sequenced with immunoSEQ multiplex PCR; TCRdb's copy has only in-frame clones and lacks some. The profile shows a few hundred thousand clones, 75% to 90% of them singletons. Sequenced: peripheral blood. These receptors were taken from a woman aged 18-35 years with acute or convalescent COVID-19. Each CDR3 is given without its conserved first and last residue.

v_gene,j_gene,CDR3aa
TRBV10-3,TRBJ1-1,AISENGPDMNTEAF
TRBV4-1,TRBJ1-5,ASSQEEQGNQPQH
TRBV30,TRBJ2-6,AWIGGTGANVLT
TRBV7-2,TRBJ2-2,ASSSQGGSTGELF
TRBV19,TRBJ1-2,ASSTRQFQGYT
TRBV7-2,TRBJ1-5,ASSFKGVAQPQH
TRBV25-1,TRBJ2-2,ASSGQGIGELF
TRBV21-1,TRBJ1-6,ASRRPGQVKVRYNSPLH
TRBV4-1,TRBJ2-1,ASSPRWYNEQF
TRBV10-3,TRBJ2-4,AISEGELVKNIQY
TRBV9,TRBJ2-2,ASSVGAHRGTGELF
TRBV15,TRBJ2-1,ATWVAGGGNEQF
TRBV15,TRBJ1-4,ATSSDRATNEKLF
TRBV27,TRBJ1-6,ASSPSGPSGNSPLH
TRBV19,TRBJ2-4,ASSTARTGLDSTSKNIQY